The sequence of this T cell receptor beta chain was determined in a study of T cells in narcolepsy. Points from the study as a whole: Comparing one patient's CSF and blood CD4+ clonotypes highlighted HCRT- and TRIB2-specific autoreactive clonotypes.

The CDR3 runs to 15 residues. Germline V gene lookup returns CDR1 LGHNT and CDR2 FRNRAP. Remarks on this clone: The antigen is undetermined.

Assay: immunoSEQ multiplex PCR; the TCRdb copy retains only in-frame clones and omits some. Of around 34,000 clones listed, roughly 79% are singletons. This TCR derives from a human donor in good health. The rearrangement links TRBV12-5 to TRBJ2-5; tentatively, D is TRBD2 (5 bases). The DNA end lines up better with TRBJ2-7; the J call may be wrong. Input material: memory (CD45RA-) CD4+ T cells from blood. This CDR3 is CASGLVPGSSYEQYF. DNA of the CDR3: TGTGCTAGTGGTTTAGTTCCGGGGTCCTCCTACGAGCAGTACTTC.